These 22 T cell receptor beta chains were all obtained from the same sample, sequenced in a study of blood T cell repertoires in COVID-19. Method: immunoSEQ multiplex PCR; TCRdb's copy keeps in-frame clones and lacks some. In the table there are 180,000 or so clones, around 88% of which are singletons. Sequenced input: PBMCs or T cells enriched from blood (not recorded which). These receptors were collected from a woman aged 45-59 years in a cohort exposed to, infected with or recovered from COVID-19 (not recorded which).

The chain couples TRBV7-2 to TRBJ1-2; possible D gene TRBD1, 6 bases. This CDR3 has 14 amino acids. The V and J ends lost 8 bases and 1 base respectively, with 14 bases between them. Germline V gene sequence: CDR1 SGHTA, CDR2 FQGNSA. The CDR3 is CASAPGDSNYGYTF. The CDR3 nucleotides read TGTGCCAGCGCCCCAGGGGATAGTAACTATGGCTACACCTTC.

The rearrangement uses TRBV19 and TRBJ2-1, with TRBD1 as a possible D gene (6 bases). Germline CDR1 LNHDA, CDR2 SQIVND (reference sequence). The CDR3 contains 15 residues. Deletions cut 4 bases from V and 1 base from J, with 11 bases between. CDR3 sequence (DNA): TGTGCCAGTAGTACATTCAGGGGATCCTACAATGAGCAGTTCTTC. It yields the protein CASSTFRGSYNEQFF.

This clone was seen only a few times. J is TRBJ1-2 and V is TRBV6-1; 7 nucleotides agree with TRBD1. With 3 bases clipped from V and 8 bases from J, the junction kept 6 bases outside the gene matches. The germline V gene encodes CDR1 MNHNS and CDR2 SASEGT. CDR3 length equals 13 residues. The CDR3: CASSEVQGDGYTF. CDR3 sequence (DNA): TGTGCCAGCAGTGAGGTTCAGGGGGACGGCTACACCTTC.

The gene calls are TRBV11-2 and TRBJ1-2; D possibly corresponds to TRBD1 (5 bases). V was clipped by 1 base and J by 4 bases, with 13 bases between them. Germline V gene data show CDR1 as SGHAT and CDR2 as FQNNGV. The CDR3 length is 15 residues. CDR3 coding DNA: TGTGCCAGCAGCTTAGGTGGATCCGGGGGCTATGGCTACACCTTC. Translating it yields CASSLGGSGGYGYTF.

The gene calls are TRBV19 and TRBJ1-5; D uncertain. Germline CDR1 LNHDA, CDR2 SQIVND (reference sequence). This CDR3 is 15 amino acids long. Trimming pared 3 bases from V and 0 bases from J, leaving 9 bases between. CDR3: CASSMIVNSNQPQHF. CDR3 nucleotides: TGTGCCAGTAGTATGATAGTGAATAGCAATCAGCCCCAGCATTTT.

The V gene is TRBV7-8, the J gene TRBJ2-2; D uncertain. Germline V gene lookup returns CDR1 SGHVS and CDR2 FQNEAQ. Trimming shortened V by 5 bases and J by 6 bases, and 10 bases separated the two germline ends. There are 13 residues in the CDR3. Written as DNA, the CDR3 is TGTGCCAGCAGCCATACTTCCCCCGGGGAGCTGTTTTTT. Translated: CASSHTSPGELFF. Variable domain in full (rest from reference TRBV7-8 and TRBJ2-2): GAGVSQSPRYKVAKRGQDVALRCDPISGHVSLFWYQQALGQGPEFLTYFQNEAQLDKSGLPSDRFFAERPEGSVSTLKIQRTQQEDSAVYLCASSHTSPGELFFGEGSRLTVL.

V is TRBV27 and J is TRBJ2-3, with 14 nucleotides matching TRBD2. Germline CDR1 reads MNHEY; CDR2 reads SMNVEV (reference sequence). J gave up 14 bases and V 4 bases, and 11 bases lay outside the gene matches. The CDR3 covers 15 residues. CDR3 in DNA: TGTGCCAGCAGTTCCCTTGGACTAGCGGGGGGCCCGGGGTATTTT. This codes for CASSSLGLAGGPGYF.

This clone was seen only a few times. The V gene is TRBV30, the J gene TRBJ2-7, with TRBD1 matching over 7 bases. J gave up 3 bases and V 7 bases, and 9 bases lay outside the gene matches. Germline loops: CDR1 GTSNPN, CDR2 SVGIG (reference sequence). The CDR3 has 13 residues. The CDR3 nucleotides are TGTGCCTTAGTGGACAGGTCGGGCTACGAGCAGTACTTC. Amino acid sequence: CALVDRSGYEQYF.

The chain links TRBV2 to TRBJ1-1; a possible D gene is TRBD1 (5 bases). The CDR3 length is 15 residues. Trimming took 4 bases from V and 3 from J, leaving 15 bases between them. In germline, CDR1 is SNHLY, CDR2 FYNNEI. The CDR3 reads CASSGFDSLYTEAFF. CDR3 DNA sequence: TGTGCCAGCAGTGGGTTCGACAGCCTATACACTGAAGCTTTCTTT. The variable domain in full, with the rest retrieved from reference TRBV2 and TRBJ1-1, is EPEVTQTPSHQVTQMGQEVILRCVPISNHLYFYWYRQILGQKVEFLVSFYNNEISEKSEIFDDQFSVERPDGSNFTLKIRSTKLEDSAMYFCASSGFDSLYTEAFFGQGTRLTVV.

V gene TRBV2 combines with J gene TRBJ2-4; 9 nucleotides agree with TRBD1. There are 14 residues in the CDR3. Germline-derived CDR1 and CDR2 are SNHLY and FYNNEI. Unmatched junction bases numbered 5, after V lost 4 bases and J lost 7 bases. The CDR3 is CASSGGQGGNIQYF. The DNA for the CDR3 is TGTGCCAGCAGTGGGGGACAGGGAGGGAACATTCAGTACTTC.

This sequence joins TRBV7-3 and TRBJ2-3, with 11 bases identical to TRBD2. The CDR3 extends over 16 amino acids. Trimming at V came to 4 bases and at J to 5 bases, leaving 8 bases not matched to a gene. The germline CDR1 and CDR2 sequences are SGHTA and FQGTGA. CDR3 protein: CASSYSGGASKDTQYF. The CDR3 DNA reads as TGTGCCAGCAGCTATAGCGGGGGGGCCTCGAAAGATACGCAGTATTTT.

In its sample, this clone was seen many times. The chain is built from TRBV7-2 and TRBJ1-6; a possible D gene is TRBD1 (6 bases). Deletions cut 5 bases from V and 0 bases from J, with 17 bases between. The CDR3 has 18 amino acids. The germline V gene has CDR1 SGHTA and CDR2 FQGNSA. CDR3 sequence (DNA): TGTGCCAGCAGCGTAGACAGGCCTCTGATCTCCTATAATTCACCCCTCCACTTT. Its translation is CASSVDRPLISYNSPLHF.

The DNA of the CDR3 is TGTGCCAGCAGCTTGGTAGGGGCTTCCCTCCACTTT. Amino acids: CASSLVGASLHF. The chain recombines TRBV5-6 with TRBJ1-6; D perhaps matches TRBD1 (5 bases). Germline V gene data show CDR1 as SGHDT and CDR2 as YYEEEE. The CDR3 runs to 12 residues. V dropped 0 bases and J dropped 14 bases, with 9 bases sitting between them. Supplemented by reference TRBV5-6 and TRBJ1-6, the full variable domain reads DAGVTQSPTHLIKTRGQQVTLRCSPKSGHDTVSWYQQALGQGPQFIFQYYEEEERQRGNFPDRFSGHQFPNYSSELNVNALLLGDSALYLCASSLVGASLHFGNGTRLTVT.

The chain employs TRBV27 and TRBJ1-5; the D is unclear. The CDR3 spans 15 residues. V dropped 7 bases and J dropped 0 bases, with 13 bases sitting between them. Germline V gene data show CDR1 as MNHEY and CDR2 as SMNVEV (reference sequence). In DNA, the CDR3 is TGTGCCAGCAACCAGCGGGGATATAGCAATCAGCCCCAGCATTTT. It specifies CASNQRGYSNQPQHF.

The chain couples TRBV5-1 to TRBJ2-7; 7 bases are a match to TRBD2. The CDR3 has 14 amino acids. CDR1 is SGHRS and CDR2 is YFSETQ in the germline V gene. With 4 bases clipped from V and 6 bases from J, the junction kept 10 bases outside the gene matches. DNA for the CDR3: TGCGCCAGCAGCCCGGCGGGAGTACGGGGCGAGCAGTACTTC. Translation gives CASSPAGVRGEQYF.

This sequence joins TRBV15 and TRBJ2-3; TRBD1 matches 7 bases. CDR3 size: 16 residues. Germline CDR1 and CDR2: LNHNV and YYDKDF (reference sequence). The junction had 9 bases not matched to a gene; V was cut back by 3 bases and J by 3 bases. Here the CDR3 reads CATSRDRQGRTDTQYF. The CDR3 DNA sequence: TGTGCCACCAGCAGGGACCGACAGGGTAGGACAGATACGCAGTATTTT.

This clone was seen just once. This chain uses TRBV3-1 (or the pseudogene TRBV3-2) with TRBJ2-2, with TRBD2 identical over 11 bases. CDR1 and CDR2 from the germline V gene are LGHDT and YNNKEL (reference sequence). CDR3 length: 17 amino acids. The trim removed 4 bases at V and 4 bases at J, leaving 8 bases unmatched. The chain's CDR3 is CASSLLPGTSGTGELFF. CDR3 DNA sequence: TGTGCCAGCAGCCTCCTTCCGGGGACTAGCGGCACCGGGGAGCTGTTTTTT.

This clone appeared once. V usage is TRBV18 and J usage is TRBJ1-5, with D perhaps TRBD1 (6 bases). Trimming removed 7 bases at V and 4 bases at J, with 14 bases between. The CDR3 is 14 amino acids. Per germline, CDR1 KGHSH and CDR2 LQKENI. Here the CDR3 reads CASWEGGWNQPQHF. CDR3 coding DNA: TGTGCCAGCTGGGAGGGGGGTTGGAATCAGCCCCAGCATTTT.

The chain joins TRBV18 to TRBJ1-2, with 8 bases lining up with TRBD1. This CDR3 is built from 13 residues. The germline gives CDR1 KGHSH, CDR2 LQKENI. V dropped 3 bases and J dropped 8; count of bases not matched to a gene: 5. In DNA, the CDR3 is TGTGCCAGCTCACCGGGACAGGACGCGGGCTACACCTTC. It yields the protein CASSPGQDAGYTF.

This clone was seen once. CDR3 DNA: TGCGCCAGCAGCTTCCAGGGTACCACCGGGGAGCTGTTTTTT. Translation: CASSFQGTTGELFF. V and J are TRBV5-1 and TRBJ2-2; weak D call: TRBD1 (5 bases). Trimming stripped 2 bases from V and 4 bases from J, with 9 bases between. Per germline, CDR1 SGHRS and CDR2 YFSETQ. The CDR3 has 14 residues.

The rearrangement links TRBV19 to TRBJ2-7, with 10 bases identical to TRBD1. Germline V lookup: CDR1 LNHDA, CDR2 SQIVND (reference sequence). The CDR3 runs 15 residues. The V gene end was trimmed by 5 bases and the J gene end by 5 bases; junction bases not matched to a gene: 9. The DNA for the CDR3 is TGTGCCAGTAGTCTCGCCGGACAGGGGGGTGACGAGCAGTACTTC. Its protein is CASSLAGQGGDEQYF.

This clone was seen just once. The chain combines TRBV7-8 with TRBJ2-7; 7 nucleotides match TRBD1. J lost 1 base, V lost 0 bases, and 15 bases had no gene match. This CDR3 spans 19 amino acids. CDR1 and CDR2 (germline): SGHVS, FQNEAQ. CDR3 DNA: TGTGCCAGCAGCTTAGCGCGAGAGGGGGCCTACTTCTCTTCCTACGAGCAGTACTTC. Protein: CASSLAREGAYFSSYEQYF. The entire variable domain, with the rest obtained from reference TRBV7-8 and TRBJ2-7, is as follows: GAGVSQSPRYKVAKRGQDVALRCDPISGHVSLFWYQQALGQGPEFLTYFQNEAQLDKSGLPSDRFFAERPEGSVSTLKIQRTQQEDSAVYLCASSLAREGAYFSSYEQYFGPGTRLTVT.